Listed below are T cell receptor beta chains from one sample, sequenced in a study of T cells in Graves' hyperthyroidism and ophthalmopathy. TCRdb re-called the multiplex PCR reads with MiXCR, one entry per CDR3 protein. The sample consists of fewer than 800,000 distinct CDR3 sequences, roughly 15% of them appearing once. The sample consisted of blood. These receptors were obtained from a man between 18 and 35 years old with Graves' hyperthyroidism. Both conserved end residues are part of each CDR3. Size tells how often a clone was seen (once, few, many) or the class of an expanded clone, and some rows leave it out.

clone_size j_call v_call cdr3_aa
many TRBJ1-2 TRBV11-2 CASSLDQSYGYTF
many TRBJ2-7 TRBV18 CASSPYRTYEQYF
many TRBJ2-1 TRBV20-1 CSARRQVDNEQFF
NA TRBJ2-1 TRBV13 CASSLDRGVSYNEQFF
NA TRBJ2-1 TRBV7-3 CASSTGPSGDNEQFF
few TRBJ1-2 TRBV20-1 CSASRPAEGAYGYTF
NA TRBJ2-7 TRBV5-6 CASSWSPTYEQYF
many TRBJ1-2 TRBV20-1 CSAAGQEGYTF
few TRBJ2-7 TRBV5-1 CASSKPREGRHEQYF
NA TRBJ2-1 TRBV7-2 CASSFNERFF
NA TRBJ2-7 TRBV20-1 CSARRLASTYEQYF
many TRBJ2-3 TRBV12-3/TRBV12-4 CASSLYQGASRTDTQYF
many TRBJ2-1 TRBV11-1 CASSFDGPWKEQFF
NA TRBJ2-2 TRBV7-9 CASSFPVKSGELFF
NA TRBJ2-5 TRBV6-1 CATPGEDEETQYF
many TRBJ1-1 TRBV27 CASTPGPGQRNTEAFF
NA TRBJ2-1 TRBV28 CASRQTDYNEQFF
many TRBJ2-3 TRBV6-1 CASSSLRGKPVAQYF
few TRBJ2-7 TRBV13 CASSSVTSGGVADF
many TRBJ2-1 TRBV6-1 CASTSGSWDEQFF
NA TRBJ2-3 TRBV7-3 CASSETSPTRNDTQYF
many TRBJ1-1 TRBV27 CASSSRVGTEAFF
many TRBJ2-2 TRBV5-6 CASSFGTGGTGELFF
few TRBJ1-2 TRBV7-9 CASSQRSGGYTF
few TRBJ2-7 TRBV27 CASSLLWGHEQYF
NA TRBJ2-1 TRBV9 CASSSGTASGEQFF
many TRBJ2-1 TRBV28 CASRSPDRRLHEQFF
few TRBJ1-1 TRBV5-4 CASSFTGGRTEAFF
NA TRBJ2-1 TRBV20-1 CSAGSLGQGRDEQFF
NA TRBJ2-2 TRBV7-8 CASSLGHSNTGELFF
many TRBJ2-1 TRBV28 CASHSGPVDEQFF
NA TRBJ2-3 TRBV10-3 CASGTSADTQYF
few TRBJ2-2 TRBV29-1 CSVSQGAAGELFF
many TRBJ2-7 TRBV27 CASSLSSGYYEQYF
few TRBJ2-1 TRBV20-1 CSARDLDGRKINEQFF
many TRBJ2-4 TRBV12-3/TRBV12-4 CASSSDREAKNIQYF
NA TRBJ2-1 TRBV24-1 CATSDFKGDEQFF
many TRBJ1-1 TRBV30 CAWGGQPGSEAFF
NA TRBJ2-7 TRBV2 CASSRDLSYEQYF
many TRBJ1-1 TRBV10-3 CAIRQVPGTEAFF
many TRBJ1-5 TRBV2 CASSDVGGQGAFQPQHF
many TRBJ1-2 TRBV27 CASSYSMSYGYTF
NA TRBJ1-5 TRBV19 CASSIWTGGYSNQPQHF
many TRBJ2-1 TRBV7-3 CASSLQLAGGEQFF
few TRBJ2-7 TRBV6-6 CASSYKTPTYEQYF
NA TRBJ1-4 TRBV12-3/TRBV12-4 CASRLRSGTGEKLFF
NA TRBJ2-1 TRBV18 CASSLVRGPKISEQFF
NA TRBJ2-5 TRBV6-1 CASSELLAGAGDF
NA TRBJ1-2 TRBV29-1 CSVGTDNGYTF
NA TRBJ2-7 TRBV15 CATSRSPDWKTYEQYF
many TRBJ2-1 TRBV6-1 CASRGSSYNEQFF
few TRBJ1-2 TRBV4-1 CASSQVQGGSNYGYTF